This is a list of T cell receptor beta chains from one sample in a study of T-cell memory formation after mild COVID-19. TCRdb re-called the 5' RACE reads through MiXCR, storing one row per CDR3 protein. The sample has 300,000 to 400,000 distinct CDR3 sequences, over 10% seen once. The sequenced material came from PBMCs or a T cell subset sorted from them (not recorded which). Receptor source: a man aged 18 to 30 who had mild COVID-19 (a few samples of this study predate the infection). Cell type and time point are not known. Both conserved end residues are part of each CDR3. Fields, in order: D gene, V gene, CDR3 protein. A D gene is named only where the DNA matches it firmly.

D: TRBD2
V: TRBV19
CDR3: CASSIGVAGGQETQYF

D: TRBD1
V: TRBV6-6
CDR3: CASIRGQGGQPQHF

D: TRBD1
V: TRBV7-3
CDR3: CASSIRPGQDYGYTF

D: .
V: TRBV28
CDR3: CASRGWGQGNQPQHF

D: TRBD2
V: TRBV9
CDR3: CASSFSGGATDTQYF

D: TRBD1
V: TRBV12-3/TRBV12-4
CDR3: CASTQKGAGNQPQHF

D: .
V: TRBV23-1
CDR3: CASSQTGDSPFFGNF

D: TRBD2
V: TRBV28
CDR3: CASSPELAGGYETQYF

D: TRBD2
V: TRBV7-2
CDR3: CASSLASQRGGYNEQFF

D: TRBD2
V: TRBV20-1
CDR3: CSASGTSGQETQYF

D: .
V: TRBV6-5
CDR3: CASRQAGTPNTGELFF